The clone carrying this TCR beta chain occurred many times. Its antigen remains unknown. This sample was taken from a study of shared clonotypes between healthy human individuals. Terminally differentiated effector memory CD45RA+ cells were excluded from the naive CD8 cells, which were CD45RO-negative and positively selected for CCR7. Generated by immunoSEQ multiplex PCR, the TCRdb table keeps only in-frame clones and is missing some. The table has under 850,000 clones, about 92% seen once. General study points: The sole specimen, blood, was sampled, and tissue repertoires likely differ. Naive subsets tended to show greater estimated richness than memory subsets. Clonotypes shared by all four sorted-subset donors had higher generation probabilities than non-shared clonotypes.

The material sequenced was naive CD8+ T cells sorted from blood. This TCR derives from a man between 25 and 39 years old in good health.

Here the CDR3 reads CARRKQGTVYEQYF. For the CDR3, the DNA is TGTGCCAGAAGAAAACAGGGTACGGTCTACGAGCAGTACTTC. The chain is built from TRBV5-3 and TRBJ2-7; the D gene is possibly TRBD1 (6 bases). TRBV5-3 is recorded as an ORF, its role being uncertain. CDR3 length: 14 residues. V lost 5 bases and J lost 3, with 15 bases in between.